This TCR beta chain was recorded in a study of blood T cell repertoires in COVID-19. Study-wide context: The study drew acute and convalescent COVID-19 samples from the United States, Italy and Spain. T cells, B-cell-depleted T cells, or PBMCs supplied cDNA or gDNA.

Clones were sequenced by immunoSEQ multiplex PCR, and TCRdb holds only the in-frame ones, with some missing. The sample gives about 110,000 clones, over 80% of which show up once; 0.83% is in the top ten. The CDR3 spans 15 residues. V lost 2 bases and J lost 2; bases outside the gene matches: 4. CDR1 and CDR2 from the germline V gene are KGHDR and SFDVKD. This clonotype originated in a woman in her seventies with acute or convalescent COVID-19. The genes are TRBV24-1 and TRBJ1-2, with 7 nucleotides matching TRBD1. Sequencing was done on a sample of peripheral blood. In nucleotides, the CDR3 is TGTGCCACCAGTGATTCCGGGACAGTCAACTATGGCTACACCTTC. Its protein is CATSDSGTVNYGYTF.